The 23 T cell receptor beta chains given below trace back to one sample, sequenced in a study of T cell responses to AZD1222 COVID-19 vaccine. The protocol was immunoSEQ multiplex PCR, while the TCRdb copy is restricted to in-frame clones and leaves out a portion. Of 150,000 to 200,000 clones in the sample, approximately 90% were seen once. The sample here was peripheral blood, taken 28 days after the second dose of the MenACWY control vaccine. All receptors derive from an adult who received the MenACWY meningococcal vaccine as a control.

The V and J genes are TRBV29-1 and TRBJ2-7; 7 nucleotides agree with TRBD2. This CDR3 spans 14 amino acids. Germline V gene sequence: CDR1 SQVTM, CDR2 ANQGSEA. The V gene end was trimmed by 4 bases and the J gene end by 6 bases; junction bases not matched to a gene: 12. The DNA of the CDR3 is TGCAGCGTTGCAGGAACTAGCGCGATGGGCGAGCAGTACTTC. It yields the protein CSVAGTSAMGEQYF.

The CDR3 protein is CASSLAGTNGYTF. DNA for the CDR3: TGTGCCAGCAGCTTAGCGGGAACGAATGGCTACACCTTC. The chain recombines TRBV7-6 with TRBJ1-2, with D uncertain. The V gene's germline CDR1 is SGHVS and CDR2 FNYEAQ. The germline V and J ends were trimmed by 0 bases and 6 bases, with 8 bases remaining between them. The CDR3 has 13 amino acids.

The genes are TRBV11-3 and TRBJ2-3; D call uncertain. The CDR3 is 13 residues long. CDR1 SGHNT and CDR2 YENEEA come from the germline V gene. V lost 5 bases, J lost 1 base, and 7 bases lay in between. CDR3: CASSPLGTDTQYF. The CDR3, as DNA: TGTGCCAGCAGCCCGCTGGGCACAGATACGCAGTATTTT.

The table lists this clone with a count of one. DNA for the CDR3: TGTGCCAGCAGCTACACTTCCTCTAGCGGGAGAGCATACAATGAGCAGTTCTTC. The encoded protein is CASSYTSSSGRAYNEQFF. The chain joins TRBV7-2 to TRBJ2-1, with 10 bases matching TRBD2. The V gene's germline CDR1 is SGHTA and CDR2 FQGNSA. The CDR3 loop spans 18 amino acids. V shed 4 bases and J 4 bases; nucleotides not matched to a gene: 13. The variable domain in full, with the rest retrieved from reference TRBV7-2 and TRBJ2-1, is GAGVSQSPSNKVTEKGKDVELRCDPISGHTALYWYRQSLGQGLEFLIYFQGNSAPDKSGLPSDRFSAERTGGSVSTLTIQRTQQEDSAVYLCASSYTSSSGRAYNEQFFGPGTRLTVL.

The chain is built from TRBV19 and TRBJ1-1, with a possible D match to TRBD1 (5 bases). Germline CDR1 and CDR2: LNHDA and SQIVND (reference sequence). V lost 7 bases, J lost 5 bases, and 17 bases lay in between. The CDR3 extends over 14 amino acids. CDR3 in amino acids: CASTISQGGTEAFF. CDR3 in DNA: TGTGCCAGTACCATCTCTCAGGGTGGAACTGAAGCTTTCTTT.

The rearrangement joins TRBV5-5 to TRBJ1-5, with a weak D call TRBD1 (6 bases). The V end was cut by 4 bases, the J end by 3 bases, with 20 bases between. The germline gives CDR1 SGHKS, CDR2 YYEKEE (reference sequence). CDR3 length equals 17 residues. The CDR3 loop reads CASSLRGTGANNQPQHF. The CDR3 bases are TGTGCCAGCAGCCTCAGGGGTACAGGTGCTAACAATCAGCCCCAGCATTTT.

The V and J genes are TRBV4-3 and TRBJ1-5; D is perhaps TRBD1 (6 bases). Germline V lookup: CDR1 LGHNA, CDR2 YSLEER. The V gene lost 0 bases and the J gene lost 5 bases, with 11 bases spanning the gap. CDR3 length: 15 residues. CDR3 DNA: TGCGCCAGCAGCCAAGAGTGGGGGGCAGATCAGCCCCAGCATTTT. It codes for CASSQEWGADQPQHF.

CDR3 sequence reads: CASSPPGLAGGGEQFF. For the CDR3, the DNA is TGTGCCAGCAGCCCCCCTGGACTAGCGGGGGGAGGTGAGCAGTTCTTC. The rearrangement joins TRBV7-2 to TRBJ2-1; TRBD2 matches at 14 bases. This CDR3 is built from 16 residues. Looked up from germline, CDR1 is SGHTA and CDR2 is FQGNSA. V was clipped by 5 bases and J by 9 bases; unmatched bases: 9.

This clone was seen a single time. This rearrangement joins TRBV5-1 to TRBJ1-5; no firm D call. Per germline, CDR1 SGHRS and CDR2 YFSETQ. Between the trimmed V and J ends, which lost 4 bases and 1 base, there was a span of 12 bases. The CDR3 has 15 residues. This CDR3 is CASSPEGGSNQPQHF. CDR3 nucleotide sequence: TGCGCCAGCAGCCCAGAGGGTGGAAGCAATCAGCCCCAGCATTTT.

The chain employs TRBV19 and TRBJ1-4; 7 bases map to TRBD1. Trimming cost V 4 bases and J 2 bases; bases outside gene matches: 4. This CDR3 is built from 15 residues. Germline V gene lookup returns CDR1 LNHDA and CDR2 SQIVND (reference sequence). The CDR3 region has the DNA TGTGCCAGTAGTACAAGGACAGGCACTAATGAAAAACTGTTTTTT. Protein product: CASSTRTGTNEKLFF.

The rearrangement joins TRBV7-8 to TRBJ2-7; tentative D call: TRBD2 (6 bases). Germline CDR1 is SGHVS and CDR2 is FQNEAQ. CDR3 size: 16 residues. The V and J ends lost 7 bases and 1 base respectively, with 20 bases between them. The CDR3 loop is CASINKGGAGSYEQYF. In nucleotides, the CDR3 is TGTGCCAGCATCAACAAAGGTGGAGCGGGTTCCTACGAGCAGTACTTC.

This clone was seen only once. The chain carries TRBV9 and TRBJ2-1, with 9 bases lining up with TRBD1. CDR1 SGDLS and CDR2 YYNGEE come from the germline V gene. The CDR3 has 15 amino acids. Germline trimming cut 6 bases from V and 6 bases from J; bases unmatched to any gene: 10. The CDR3 sequence is CASTVGQGVSNEQFF. In DNA, the CDR3 is TGTGCCAGCACCGTGGGACAGGGAGTCAGCAATGAGCAGTTCTTC. The whole variable domain, remainder taken from reference TRBV9 and TRBJ2-1, is DSGVTQTPKHLITATGQRVTLRCSPRSGDLSVYWYQQSLDQGLQFLIQYYNGEERAKGNILERFSAQQFPDLHSELNLSSLELGDSALYFCASTVGQGVSNEQFFGPGTRLTVL.

The rearrangement links TRBV6-5 to TRBJ1-2; D is ambiguous. This CDR3 region has 13 residues. Trimming removed 0 bases at V and 2 bases at J, with 4 bases between. Germline CDR1 and CDR2: MNHEY and SVGAGI. The CDR3 DNA follows: TGTGCCAGCAGTTACTCCATGAACTATGGCTACACCTTC. Encoded protein: CASSYSMNYGYTF.

This chain connects TRBV12-3 or TRBV12-4 to TRBJ2-2; D call uncertain. Trimming left V 2 bases short and J 5 bases short, with 6 bases between. This CDR3 has 13 residues. The CDR3: CASSLTETGELFF. The CDR3 DNA sequence: TGTGCCAGCAGTTTAACAGAGACCGGGGAGCTGTTTTTT.

The CDR3, as DNA: TGTGCCAGCAGCTCCGGGGCACGACTTACTTACGAGCAGTACTTC. As protein: CASSSGARLTYEQYF. V gene TRBV7-9 combines with J gene TRBJ2-7; tentatively, D is TRBD1 or TRBD2 (5 bases each). Germline CDR1 is SEHNR and CDR2 is FQNEAQ (reference sequence). The CDR3 length is 15 residues. V was shortened by 4 bases and J by 4 bases, with 17 bases between the two germline ends.

This chain connects TRBV3-1 (or the pseudogene TRBV3-2) to TRBJ1-5; 9 bases map to TRBD1. This CDR3 contains 14 residues. Germline V lookup: CDR1 LGHDT, CDR2 YNNKEL (reference sequence). J was trimmed by 6 bases and V by 4 bases; bases with no gene match: 4. The CDR3 nucleotides read TGTGCCAGCAGCCGACAGGGGGGAGGTCAGCCCCAGCATTTT. Encoded protein: CASSRQGGGQPQHF.

The rearrangement links TRBV5-1 to TRBJ2-3; D is ambiguous. V gave up 4 bases and J gave up 2 bases, with 14 bases separating them. The CDR3 runs 15 residues. Germline V CDR1 and CDR2: SGHRS, YFSETQ. Written as DNA, the CDR3 is TGCGCCAGCAGCCCCCTGGACCCGACCACAGATACGCAGTATTTT. It translates to CASSPLDPTTDTQYF.

The chain is built from TRBV24-1 and TRBJ1-1, with 7 positions matching TRBD1. Germline CDR1 KGHDR, CDR2 SFDVKD. There are 11 residues in the CDR3. V dropped 7 bases and J dropped 12; count of bases not matched to a gene: 7. Written as DNA, the CDR3 is TGTGCCACCAGCGACAGGGTCTCAACTTTCTTT. It translates to CATSDRVSTFF.

This sequence joins TRBV27 and TRBJ2-7; 9 bases line up with TRBD2. Germline CDR1 MNHEY, CDR2 SMNVEV (reference sequence). CDR3 length equals 16 residues. V trimming: 5 bases; J trimming: 2 bases; junction bases outside the gene matches: 10. The CDR3 loop reads CASSVMTSGAPYEQYF. DNA for the CDR3: TGTGCCAGCAGTGTTATGACTAGCGGAGCTCCCTACGAGCAGTACTTC.

V gene TRBV5-4 combines with J gene TRBJ2-1; D not certain. Trimming took off 4 bases at V and 4 bases at J, with 21 bases between the two ends. Germline assignment: CDR1 SGHNT and CDR2 YYREEE (reference sequence). The CDR3 is made up of 17 amino acids. CDR3: CASSPPPGAQRYNEQFF. The CDR3 DNA reads as TGTGCCAGCAGCCCCCCCCCAGGCGCCCAGAGGTACAATGAGCAGTTCTTC.

V is TRBV7-3 and J is TRBJ2-3, with TRBD2 matching 8 bases. Trimming removed 4 bases from V and 4 bases from J; junction bases left unmatched: 4. Germline assignment: CDR1 SGHTA and CDR2 FQGTGA. This CDR3 contains 14 residues. In DNA form, the CDR3 reads TGTGCCAGCAGCTCCTGGACTAGCCCAGATACGCAGTATTTT. It specifies CASSSWTSPDTQYF.

This chain links TRBV5-8 with TRBJ1-1; TRBD1 might be the D (6 bases). The CDR3 has 13 residues. Germline CDR1 is SGHTS and CDR2 is YDEGEE. Trimming removed 4 bases from V and 6 bases from J, with 13 bases in between. The CDR3 reads CASSPRGDAEAFF. Here the CDR3 DNA reads TGTGCCAGCAGCCCGAGGGGGGACGCTGAAGCTTTCTTT.

Notes on this clone: Germline is not matched at one junction end, which may reflect a read error. CDR3 DNA: TGTGCCTGGAGTGTCGACAGGGGGCCACTATTGGCTTTC. Protein sequence: CAWSVDRGPLLAF. The chain combines TRBV30 with TRBJ2-6; 10 nucleotides line up with TRBD1. The CDR3 runs to 13 residues. Germline CDR1 is GTSNPN and CDR2 is SVGIG (reference sequence).